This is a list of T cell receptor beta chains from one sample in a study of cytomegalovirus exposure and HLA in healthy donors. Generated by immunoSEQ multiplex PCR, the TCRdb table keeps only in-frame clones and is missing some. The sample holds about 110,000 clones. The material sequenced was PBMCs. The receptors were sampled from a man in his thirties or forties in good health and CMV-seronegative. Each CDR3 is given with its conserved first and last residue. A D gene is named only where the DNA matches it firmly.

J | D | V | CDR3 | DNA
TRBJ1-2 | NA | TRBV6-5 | CASSLDTPEDGYTF | TGTGCCAGCAGTTTGGATACCCCTGAGGATGGCTACACCTTC
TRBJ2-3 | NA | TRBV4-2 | CASSLSERGSLNTQYF | TGTGCCAGCAGCCTTTCGGAGAGGGGGAGCCTCAATACGCAGTATTTT
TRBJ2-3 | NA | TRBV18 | CASSPASVTDTQYF | TGTGCCAGCTCACCAGCTAGCGTAACAGATACGCAGTATTTT
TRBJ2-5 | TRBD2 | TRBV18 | CASSSTSGQETQYF | TGTGCCAGCTCATCCACTAGCGGTCAAGAGACCCAGTACTTC
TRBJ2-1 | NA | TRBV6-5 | CASSRNSNNEQFF | TGTGCCAGCAGTAGAAACTCGAACAATGAGCAGTTCTTC
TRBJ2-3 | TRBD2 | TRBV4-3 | CASSQETSGPTTDTQYF | TGCGCCAGCAGCCAAGAAACTAGCGGGCCCACCACAGATACGCAGTATTTT
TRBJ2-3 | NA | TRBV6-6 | CASGPSTDTQYF | TGTGCCAGCGGGCCTAGCACAGATACGCAGTATTTT
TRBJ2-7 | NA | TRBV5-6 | CASSSMAGSSSYEQYF | TGTGCCAGCAGCTCCATGGCAGGGTCTAGCTCCTACGAGCAGTACTTC
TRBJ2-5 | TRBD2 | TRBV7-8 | CASSLKRGGETQYF | TGTGCCAGCAGCCTGAAGCGGGGAGGAGAGACCCAGTACTTC
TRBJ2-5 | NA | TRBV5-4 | CASSSLRQETQYF | TGTGCCAGCAGCTCCCTGAGGCAAGAGACCCAGTACTTC
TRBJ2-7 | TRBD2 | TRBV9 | CASSVARTSEFYEQYF | TGTGCCAGCAGCGTAGCAAGGACTAGCGAATTTTACGAGCAGTACTTC
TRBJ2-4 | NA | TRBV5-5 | CASSLGDWGVVKNIQYF | TGTGCCAGCAGCTTGGGGGACTGGGGGGTGGTCAAAAACATTCAGTACTTC
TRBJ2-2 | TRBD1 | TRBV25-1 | CASRAGTGLAGELFF | TGTGCCAGCAGAGCCGGGACAGGGTTGGCCGGGGAGCTGTTTTTT
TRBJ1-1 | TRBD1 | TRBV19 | CASSDRGGGMNTEAFF | TGTGCCAGTAGTGACAGGGGGGGAGGAATGAACACTGAAGCTTTCTTT
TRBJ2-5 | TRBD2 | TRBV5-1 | CASRSGGLQETQYF | TGCGCCAGCAGAAGCGGGGGCCTTCAAGAGACCCAGTACTTC
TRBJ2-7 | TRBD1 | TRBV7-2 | CASSEGQGGFYEQYF | TGTGCCAGCAGCGAAGGACAGGGGGGTTTCTACGAGCAGTACTTC
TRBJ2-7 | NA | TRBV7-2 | CASSRTVFYEQYF | TGTGCCAGCAGTCGGACAGTTTTCTACGAGCAGTACTTC
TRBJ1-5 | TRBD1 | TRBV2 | CASSDRTGAQPQHF | TGTGCCAGCAGTGACCGGACAGGGGCTCAGCCCCAGCATTTT
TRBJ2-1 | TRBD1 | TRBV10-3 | CAITGTALGEQFF | TGTGCCATCACCGGGACAGCTTTAGGAGAGCAGTTCTTC
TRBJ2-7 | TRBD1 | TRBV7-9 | CASSLGRTGGANEQYF | TGTGCCAGCAGCTTGGGGCGGACAGGGGGGGCCAACGAGCAGTACTTC
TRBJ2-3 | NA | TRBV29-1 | CSVVVGGGDTQYF | TGCAGCGTTGTAGTAGGAGGAGGAGATACGCAGTATTTT
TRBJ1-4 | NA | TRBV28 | CASSLFVTTNEKLFF | TGTGCCAGCAGTTTATTCGTTACAACTAATGAAAAACTGTTTTTT
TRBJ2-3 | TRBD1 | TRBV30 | CAWSVDLTGATDTQYF | TGTGCCTGGAGTGTTGATCTGACAGGGGCTACGGATACGCAGTATTTT
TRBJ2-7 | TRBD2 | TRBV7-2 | CASSRGTSGAVYEQYF | TGTGCCAGCAGCCGCGGGACTAGCGGAGCAGTCTACGAGCAGTACTTC
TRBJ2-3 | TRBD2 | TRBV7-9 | CASSSKAGGTDTQYF | TGTGCCAGCAGCTCCAAGGCGGGGGGGACAGATACGCAGTATTTT
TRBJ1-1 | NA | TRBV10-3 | CASSRRGATEAFF | TGTGCCAGCTCTAGGAGGGGTGCGACTGAAGCTTTCTTT
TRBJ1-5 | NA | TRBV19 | CASRATGIWDQPQHF | TGTGCCAGTAGAGCAACAGGGATCTGGGATCAGCCCCAGCATTTT
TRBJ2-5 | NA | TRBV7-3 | CASSYGFQETQYF | TGTGCCAGCAGCTACGGGTTCCAAGAGACCCAGTACTTC
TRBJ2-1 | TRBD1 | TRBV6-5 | CTSSYGTGHSYNEQFF | TGTACCAGCAGTTACGGGACAGGTCACTCCTACAATGAGCAGTTCTTC
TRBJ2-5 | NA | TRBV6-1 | CASSERGGTQYF | TGTGCCAGCAGTGAAAGGGGGGGGACCCAGTACTTC
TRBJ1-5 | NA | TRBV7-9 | CASSLGSGQPQHF | TGTGCCAGCAGCTTAGGATCGGGTCAGCCCCAGCATTTT
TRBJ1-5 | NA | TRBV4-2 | CASSQDWGKVANQPQHF | TGTGCCAGCAGCCAAGATTGGGGCAAGGTCGCAAATCAGCCCCAGCATTTT
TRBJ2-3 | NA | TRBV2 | CASSDRVGTDTQYF | TGTGCCAGCAGTGACAGGGTCGGCACAGATACGCAGTATTTT
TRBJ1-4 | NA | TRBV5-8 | CASSLASEKLFF | TGTGCCAGCAGCTTGGCCTCTGAAAAACTGTTTTTT
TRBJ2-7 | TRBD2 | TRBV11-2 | CASSERLAGISYEQYF | TGTGCCAGCAGCGAGAGACTAGCGGGGATCTCCTACGAGCAGTACTTC
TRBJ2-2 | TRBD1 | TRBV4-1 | CASSQWTGEGPGELFF | TGCGCCAGCAGCCAATGGACAGGGGAGGGTCCCGGGGAGCTGTTTTTT
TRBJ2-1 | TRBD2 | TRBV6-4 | CASSALSGGGTYNEQFF | TGTGCCAGCAGCGCCCTTTCTGGCGGGGGGACCTACAATGAGCAGTTCTTC
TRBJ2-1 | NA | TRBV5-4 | CASSFGGSPNEQFF | TGTGCCAGCAGCTTTGGGGGGAGCCCGAATGAGCAGTTCTTC
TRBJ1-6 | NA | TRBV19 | CASSPATQGRNSPLHF | TGTGCCAGTAGCCCCGCCACCCAGGGAAGGAATTCACCCCTCCACTTT
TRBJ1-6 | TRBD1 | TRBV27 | CASSGQAIRSYNSPLHF | TGTGCCAGCAGTGGACAGGCCATCCGCTCCTATAATTCACCCCTCCACTTT
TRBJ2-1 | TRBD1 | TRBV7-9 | CASSLERQGGGEQFF | TGTGCCAGCAGCTTAGAACGACAGGGTGGTGGTGAGCAGTTCTTC